This T cell receptor beta chain was sequenced during a study of T cells in Graves' hyperthyroidism and ophthalmopathy. Findings and limits, study-wide: Expanded thyroid clonotypes (above 0.001) were mostly also found in blood.

There are many counts of this clonotype. Its target is unknown. Ophthalmopathy in the patients scored at least 3 on Clinical Activity Score and at least 4 on NOSPECS grade, lasting under 3 months. The V gene's germline CDR1 is LGHNA and CDR2 YSLEER. V was pared by 0 bases and J by 3 bases, with 8 bases between. The CDR3 length is 15 residues. RNA transcripts yielded amplified TCR beta CDR3 regions. The primer set for the first-round RT-PCR of the TCR CDR3 was HTBI. One entry per CDR3 protein results from TCRdb running MiXCR on the multiplex PCR reads. The sample contains a few hundred thousand distinct CDR3 sequences, 15% to 20% of which appear only once.

The rearrangement joins TRBV4-3 to TRBJ2-2; D not certain. The TCR originated in a woman in her thirties or forties with Graves' ophthalmopathy. The source material was blood. The CDR3 DNA reads as TGCGCCAGCAGCCAAGAGGCCCGAGACACCGGGGAGCTGTTTTTT. This encodes CASSQEARDTGELFF.